This T cell receptor beta chain appears in the sequencing data of a study of T cell repertoires in cytomegalovirus infection. In regard to this clonotype: Antigen specificity is unknown.

TCRdb re-called the reads with MiXCR, one entry per CDR3 protein. The data show approximately 110,000 distinct CDR3 sequences, 35% to 50% seen once. The specimen comprised CD8+ T cells from cultured PBMCs, sampled from culture after CMV antigen stimulation. This clonotype was obtained from a human donor in good health (CMV status not recorded). Some clones in this sample may be carry-over from other donors' samples.

The CDR3 protein is CASSGGLLTDTQYF. DNA for the CDR3: TGTGCCAGCAGCGGGGGACTATTGACAGATACGCAGTATTTT. V is TRBV9 and J is TRBJ2-3; TRBD2 matches 7 bases. The CDR3 sequence is 14 residues long. Germline V gene data show CDR1 as SGDLS and CDR2 as YYNGEE. The V and J ends lost 3 bases and 3 bases, in that order; junction bases with no gene match: 4.